Below, 10 T cell receptor beta chains from the same sample are listed, as sequenced in a study of blood T cell repertoires in COVID-19. The table came from immunoSEQ multiplex PCR; TCRdb's copy has only in-frame clones and leaves some out. Of some 150,000 clones listed, approximately 83% were seen once; the top ten hold around 8%. The sequencing sample was made of peripheral blood. The source is an older woman with COVID-19, enrolled during active disease.

This chain links TRBV5-4 with TRBJ1-2, with 9 bases identical to TRBD1. The CDR3 totals 13 residues. V lost 4 bases and J lost 8; bases outside the gene matches: 6. Germline lookup yields CDR1 SGHNT and CDR2 YYREEE (reference sequence). CDR3 sequence reads: CASSAGQGGGYTF. The CDR3 DNA reads TGTGCCAGCAGCGCGGGACAGGGAGGAGGCTACACCTTC.

CDR3 DNA: TGTGCCAGTAGTTTGCGCGGGACAGTCGGCAATCAGCCCCAGCATTTT. Protein: CASSLRGTVGNQPQHF. The chain links TRBV19 to TRBJ1-5; TRBD1 aligns across 7 bases. This CDR3 has 16 amino acids. V trimming: 5 bases; J trimming: 2 bases; junction bases outside the gene matches: 9. Germline loops: CDR1 LNHDA, CDR2 SQIVND (reference sequence).

The chain joins TRBV5-1 to TRBJ1-6; D unresolved. The CDR3 sequence is 14 residues long. V was trimmed by 5 bases and J by 8 bases, leaving 14 bases between them. Germline CDR1 is SGHRS and CDR2 is YFSETQ. CDR3 sequence (DNA): TGCGCCAGCAGAGTATCTTTCTCGGATTCACCCCTCCACTTT. Its translation: CASRVSFSDSPLHF.

The chain links TRBV7-6 to TRBJ1-5; 7 nucleotides match TRBD1. J lost 4 bases, V lost 5 bases, and 8 bases had no gene match. The germline V gene has CDR1 SGHVS and CDR2 FNYEAQ. The CDR3 has 15 residues. CDR3 DNA sequence: TGTGCCAGCAGCACAGGGGCAGGGGCTAATCAGCCCCAGCATTTT. Amino acids: CASSTGAGANQPQHF.

The chain uses TRBV5-6 and TRBJ2-1; D may be TRBD1 (6 bases). V lost 4 bases and J lost 0, with 17 bases in between. This CDR3 is 17 amino acids long. Germline V CDR1 and CDR2: SGHDT, YYEEEE. The CDR3 DNA reads TGTGCCAGCAGCCTTCATACAGGGTATATCTCCTACAATGAGCAGTTCTTC. Residues: CASSLHTGYISYNEQFF.

The CDR3 DNA is TGCAGCGTGGGACAGACCTACGAGCAGTACTTC. Residues: CSVGQTYEQYF. The V gene is TRBV29-1, the J gene TRBJ2-7; 7 nucleotides align to TRBD1. The germline CDR1 and CDR2 sequences are SQVTM and ANQGSEA. This CDR3 has 11 residues. V trimming: 6 bases; J trimming: 2 bases; junction bases outside the gene matches: 1.

This sequence joins TRBV19 and TRBJ1-2; weak D call: TRBD1 (6 bases). Germline-derived CDR1 and CDR2 are LNHDA and SQIVND (reference sequence). V lost 5 bases to trimming and J lost 3 bases, with 16 bases between them. The CDR3 extends over 15 amino acids. The CDR3 region is CASSGLERGDYGYTF. The CDR3 DNA reads TGTGCCAGTAGTGGACTAGAAAGGGGGGACTATGGCTACACCTTC.

The rearrangement joins TRBV3-1 (or the pseudogene TRBV3-2) to TRBJ1-2; no clear D. The germline CDR1 and CDR2 sequences are LGHDT and YNNKEL (reference sequence). The CDR3 spans 13 residues. Trimming left V 0 bases short and J 6 bases short, with 8 bases between. The CDR3 sequence: CASSQDRLDGYTF. CDR3 DNA sequence: TGTGCCAGCAGCCAAGACCGGTTGGATGGCTACACCTTC.

This chain connects TRBV9 to TRBJ2-2; D unclear. Germline-derived CDR1 and CDR2 are SGDLS and YYNGEE. CDR3 size: 13 residues. Trimming took 1 base from V and 7 from J, leaving 8 bases between them. The CDR3 spells CASSVSGVGELFF. CDR3 nucleotides: TGTGCCAGCAGCGTATCGGGTGTCGGGGAGCTGTTTTTT.

V is TRBV29-1 and J is TRBJ1-2; 10 positions agree with TRBD1. This CDR3 contains 13 residues. The germline V gene has CDR1 SQVTM and CDR2 ANQGSEA. Trimming at V came to 6 bases and at J to 7 bases, leaving 8 bases not matched to a gene. The CDR3 DNA follows: TGCAGCGTACAGACAGGGGGCGGAGGTGGCTACACCTTC. Protein: CSVQTGGGGGYTF.